This T cell receptor beta chain was sequenced during a study of T cells in Graves' hyperthyroidism and ophthalmopathy. This clonotype was detected ten times or more. RNA transcripts served as the template for amplifying TCR beta CDR3 regions. First-round RT-PCR targeting the TCR CDR3 was performed with the HTBI primer set. In TCRdb, the multiplex PCR reads were re-called with MiXCR into one record per CDR3 protein. The sample holds under 450,000 distinct CDR3 sequences, 17% seen once. Diagnostic decisions used clinical symptoms, serum thyroxine and TRAb, thyroid ultrasound and orbital computed tomography. The CDR3 is 14 amino acids. CDR1 MDHEN and CDR2 SYDVKM come from the germline V gene. The V segment lost 5 bases and the J segment 6 bases; nucleotides outside the gene matches: 6.

The chain employs TRBV28 and TRBJ2-2; 7 bases are shared with TRBD1. The TCR was taken from a woman in her twenties or thirties with Graves' hyperthyroidism that later progressed to Graves' ophthalmopathy. The sequenced material came from blood. The CDR3 sequence: CASSPVDRAGELFF. The CDR3, as DNA: TGTGCCAGCAGTCCGGTAGACAGGGCCGGGGAGCTGTTTTTT.